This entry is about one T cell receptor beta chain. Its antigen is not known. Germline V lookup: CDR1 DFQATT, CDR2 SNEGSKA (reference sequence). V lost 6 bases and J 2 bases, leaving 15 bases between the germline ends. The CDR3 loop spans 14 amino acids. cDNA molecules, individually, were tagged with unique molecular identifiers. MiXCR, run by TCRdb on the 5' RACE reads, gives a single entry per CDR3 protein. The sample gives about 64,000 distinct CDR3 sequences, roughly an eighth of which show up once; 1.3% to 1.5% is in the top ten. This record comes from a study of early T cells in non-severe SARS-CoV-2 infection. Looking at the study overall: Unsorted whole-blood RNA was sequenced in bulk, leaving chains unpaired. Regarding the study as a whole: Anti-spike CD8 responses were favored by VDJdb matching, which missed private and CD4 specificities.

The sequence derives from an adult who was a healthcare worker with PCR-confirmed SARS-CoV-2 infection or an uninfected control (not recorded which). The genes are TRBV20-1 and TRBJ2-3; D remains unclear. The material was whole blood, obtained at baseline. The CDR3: CSARPLRTTDTQYF. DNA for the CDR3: TGCAGTGCGAGACCCTTAAGGACCACAGATACGCAGTATTTT.